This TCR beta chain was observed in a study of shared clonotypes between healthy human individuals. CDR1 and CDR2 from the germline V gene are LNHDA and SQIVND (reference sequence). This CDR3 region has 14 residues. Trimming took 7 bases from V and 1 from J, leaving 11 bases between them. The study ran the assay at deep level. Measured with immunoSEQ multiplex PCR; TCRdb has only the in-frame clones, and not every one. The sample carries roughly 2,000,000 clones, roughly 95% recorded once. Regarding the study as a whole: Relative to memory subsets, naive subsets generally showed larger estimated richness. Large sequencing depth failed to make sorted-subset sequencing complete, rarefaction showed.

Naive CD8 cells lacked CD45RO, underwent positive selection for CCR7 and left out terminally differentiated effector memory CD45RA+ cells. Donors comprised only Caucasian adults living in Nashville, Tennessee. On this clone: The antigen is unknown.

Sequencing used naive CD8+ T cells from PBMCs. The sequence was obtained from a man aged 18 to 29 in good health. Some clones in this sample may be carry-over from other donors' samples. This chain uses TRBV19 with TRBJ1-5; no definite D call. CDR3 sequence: CASTNLRSNQPQHF. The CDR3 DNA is TGTGCCAGTACCAACCTGAGAAGCAATCAGCCCCAGCATTTT. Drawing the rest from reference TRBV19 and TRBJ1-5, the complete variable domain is DGGITQSPKYLFRKEGQNVTLSCEQNLNHDAMYWYRQDPGQGLRLIYYSQIVNDFQKGDIAEGYSVSREKKESFPLTVTSAQKNPTAFYLCASTNLRSNQPQHFGDGTRLSIL.